Presented here are 16 T cell receptor beta chains from one specimen sequenced in a study of metastatic and nonmetastatic thyroid tumors. MiXCR re-clonotyped the PCR reads for TCRdb. The repertoire includes 4,000 to 4,500 clones, about 33% of them detected once, and around 48% sits in the top ten. No treatment had been given to any patient before thyroid surgery. Source material: adjacent normal tissue. The origin of the receptors is a male donor with papillary thyroid cancer or a benign thyroid nodule (not recorded which). Some clones in this sample may be carry-over from other donors' samples.

Worth noting for this clone: The junction shows a germline mismatch at one end, possibly a read error. The CDR3 loop is CASSGTGRSSNEQFF. Written as DNA, the CDR3 is TGTGCCAGCAGCGGGACGGGACGGTCCTCCAATGAGCAGTTCTTC. The rearrangement uses TRBV11-3 and TRBJ2-1; the D gene could be TRBD1 or TRBD2 (5 bases each). Germline values: CDR1 SGHNT, CDR2 YENEEA. The CDR3 spans 15 residues.

This clone has a handful of counts. The CDR3 is CASSLSGGFGNTIYF. The CDR3, as DNA: TGTGCCAGCAGCTTATCAGGAGGGTTCGGAAACACCATATATTTT. The rearrangement links TRBV7-3 to TRBJ1-3; D is unclear. The CDR3 consists of 15 residues. Germline V CDR1 and CDR2: SGHTA, FQGTGA. V shed 2 bases and J shed 4 bases, with 12 bases lying between them.

This rearrangement joins TRBV20-1 to TRBJ2-7; unclear D gene. V was shortened by 1 base and J by 0 bases, with 10 bases between the two germline ends. The CDR3 has 14 residues. The germline gives CDR1 DFQATT, CDR2 SNEGSKA (reference sequence). The chain's CDR3 is CSARGRRSSYEQYF. CDR3 nucleotide sequence: TGCAGTGCTAGAGGACGTCGGTCCTCCTACGAGCAGTACTTC.

The chain recombines TRBV5-1 with TRBJ1-3; no clear D gene. CDR1 and CDR2 from the germline V gene are SGHRS and YFSETQ. Trimming shortened V by 4 bases and J by 6 bases, and 17 bases separated the two germline ends. CDR3 length: 15 amino acids. The CDR3 DNA reads TGCGCCAGCAGCCCCGAGCAGTCCGAGGCAAACACCATATATTTT. Its protein is CASSPEQSEANTIYF.

The chain combines TRBV20-1 with TRBJ2-4; 7 bases agree with TRBD2. The better agreement between TRBJ2-5 and the DNA end casts doubt on the J call. The CDR3 runs to 16 residues. Germline lookup yields CDR1 DFQATT and CDR2 SNEGSKA (reference sequence). The CDR3 loop is CSARGRLASLRETQYF. The DNA for the CDR3 is TGCAGTGCTAGGGGCCGACTAGCATCCCTTAGGGAGACCCAGTACTTC.

This clone was seen more than once but under ten times. The chain couples TRBV6-4 to TRBJ2-1, with D maybe TRBD1 (6 bases). V lost 0 bases and J 9 bases, leaving 9 bases between the germline ends. In germline, CDR1 is MRHNA, CDR2 SNTAGT. This CDR3 contains 13 residues. CDR3 DNA sequence: TGTGCCAGCAGTGACTCCCAGGGGACTGAGCAGTTCTTC. Its protein product is CASSDSQGTEQFF.

In its sample, this clone was seen a few times. V usage is TRBV28 and J usage is TRBJ2-1; tentatively, D is TRBD1 (5 bases). The CDR3 is 13 residues long. V was clipped by 3 bases and J by 9 bases, with 12 bases between them. In germline, CDR1 is MDHEN, CDR2 SYDVKM. CDR3 DNA: TGTGCCAGCAGTTTTCAGGGTCTGCTTGAGCAGTTCTTC. This translates into CASSFQGLLEQFF.

This rearrangement joins TRBV18 to TRBJ2-7; tentative D call: TRBD1 (6 bases). CDR3 size: 14 residues. Per germline, CDR1 KGHSH and CDR2 LQKENI. V lost 6 bases and J lost 4, with 16 bases in between. The CDR3 protein is CASSRRAGEYEQYF. The CDR3 region has the DNA TGTGCCAGCTCCAGAAGGGCAGGGGAGTACGAGCAGTACTTC.

The rearrangement links TRBV6-5 to TRBJ2-7; weak D call: TRBD1 (5 bases). CDR1 is MNHEY and CDR2 is SVGAGI in the germline V gene. V lost 2 bases and J lost 0, with 14 bases in between. The CDR3 runs to 16 residues. The CDR3 DNA reads TGTGCCAGCAGTTACAGTACAGGAACGAGCTCCTACGAGCAGTACTTC. This translates into CASSYSTGTSSYEQYF.

On this clone itself: In the same sample, other DNA sequences code for this CDR3. The rearrangement uses TRBV28 and TRBJ2-3, with D possibly TRBD2 on 7 matching bases. Germline V lookup: CDR1 MDHEN, CDR2 SYDVKM. V lost 5 bases and J 3 bases, leaving 18 bases between the germline ends. The CDR3 has 16 amino acids. The CDR3 DNA is TGTGCCAGCAGTCCCCGAGGGGGGGCGAGGACAGATACGCAGTATTTT. It is translated as CASSPRGGARTDTQYF. Using reference TRBV28 and TRBJ2-3 for the parts outside the CDR3, the full variable domain is DVKVTQSSRYLVKRTGEKVFLECVQDMDHENMFWYRQDPGLGLRLIYFSYDVKMKEKGDIPEGYSVSREKKERFSLILESASTNQTSMYLCASSPRGGARTDTQYFGPGTRLTVL.

The chain combines TRBV3-1 with TRBJ1-5; no firm D call. This CDR3 is 15 amino acids long. Germline V gives CDR1 LGHDT, CDR2 YNNKEL (reference sequence). V was cut by 2 bases and J by 7 bases, with 15 bases left in between. This chain's CDR3 is CASSQYAGLGQPQHF. CDR3 coding DNA: TGTGCCAGCAGCCAATACGCCGGCCTCGGGCAGCCCCAGCATTTT.

This clone is labeled large. The chain combines TRBV20-1 with TRBJ1-1; D is ambiguous. The CDR3 runs to 16 residues. With 3 bases removed from V and 0 bases from J, the gap between germline ends came to 17 bases. The germline V gene encodes CDR1 DFQATT and CDR2 SNEGSKA (reference sequence). The CDR3 bases are TGCAGTGCTAGTTTATTGGATGAGGCCGTGAACACTGAAGCTTTCTTT. The encoded protein is CSASLLDEAVNTEAFF.

The genes are TRBV20-1 and TRBJ2-7, with 8 bases fitting TRBD2. The V gene end was trimmed by 7 bases and the J gene end by 7 bases; junction bases not matched to a gene: 18. Germline loops: CDR1 DFQATT, CDR2 SNEGSKA (reference sequence). The length of the CDR3 is 15 residues. CDR3 sequence (DNA): TGCAGTGATAGGGCGGCTAGCGGGCAAACCGAGGAGCAGTACTTC. Its protein product is CSDRAASGQTEEQYF.

The chain couples TRBV6-1 to TRBJ2-2; D may be TRBD1 or TRBD2 (5 bases each). Germline CDR1 and CDR2: MNHNS and SASEGT. This CDR3 comprises 14 residues. The V and J ends lost 7 bases and 2 bases respectively, with 11 bases between them. Here the CDR3 DNA reads TGTGCCAGCAACCGGGACCCAAACACCGGGGAGCTGTTTTTT. As protein: CASNRDPNTGELFF.

The chain uses TRBV20-1 and TRBJ2-7, with 9 bases that match TRBD2. V gave up 7 bases and J gave up 2 bases; unmatched junction bases: 6. Germline CDR1 reads DFQATT; CDR2 reads SNEGSKA (reference sequence). The CDR3 consists of 13 residues. The CDR3 region has the DNA TGCAGTGTCCACCTAGCGGGGCCCTACGAGCAGTACTTC. It translates to CSVHLAGPYEQYF.

This clone was observed a handful of times. An end of the junction does not agree with germline; a read error may underlie this. This chain uses TRBV6-2 or TRBV6-3 with TRBJ1-2, with a weak D call TRBD1 (5 bases). The CDR3 loop spans 15 amino acids. Germline V gives CDR1 MNHEY, CDR2 SVGEGT. CDR3 sequence: CASRYSGAKGYGYTF. CDR3 bases: TGTGCCAGCAGATACTCCGGGGCCAAAGGCTATGGCTACACCTTC.